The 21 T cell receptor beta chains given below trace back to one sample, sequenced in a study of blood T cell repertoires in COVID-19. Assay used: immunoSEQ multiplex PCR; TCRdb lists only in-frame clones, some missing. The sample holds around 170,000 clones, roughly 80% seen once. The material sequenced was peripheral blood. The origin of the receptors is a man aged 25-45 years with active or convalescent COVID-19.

The CDR3, as DNA: TGCGCCAGCAGCCGCCAAAGCACCGGGACAGGGGGAGAAAAACTGTTTTTT. Translating it yields CASSRQSTGTGGEKLFF. The rearrangement links TRBV4-1 to TRBJ1-4; 11 bases are shared with TRBD1. V lost 4 bases and J lost 8; bases outside the gene matches: 12. Per the germline V gene, CDR1 is MGHRA and CDR2 is YSYEKL. The CDR3 contains 17 residues.

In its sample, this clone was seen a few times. CDR3 DNA sequence: TGTGCCAGCAGCTTGGACCGGGACAGATATATCCTCTCACACACCTTC. Residues: CASSLDRDRYILSHTF. V is TRBV5-6 and J is TRBJ1-2, with 7 bases aligning to TRBD1. The CDR3 extends over 16 amino acids. V lost 0 bases, J lost 12 bases, and 17 bases stayed unmatched. Germline V lookup: CDR1 SGHDT, CDR2 YYEEEE.

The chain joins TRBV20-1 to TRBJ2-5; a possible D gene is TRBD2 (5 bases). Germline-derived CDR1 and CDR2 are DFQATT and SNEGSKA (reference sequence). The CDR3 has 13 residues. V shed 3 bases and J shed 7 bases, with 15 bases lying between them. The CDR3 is CSASTASWGTQYF. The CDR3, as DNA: TGCAGTGCTAGTACGGCTAGCTGGGGGACCCAGTACTTC.

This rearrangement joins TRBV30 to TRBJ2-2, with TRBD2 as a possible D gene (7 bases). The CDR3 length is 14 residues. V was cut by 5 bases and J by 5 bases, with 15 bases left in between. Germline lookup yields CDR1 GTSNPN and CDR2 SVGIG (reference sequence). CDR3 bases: TGTGCCTGGTCCCTACGGGGGGCGACCGGGGAGCTGTTTTTT. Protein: CAWSLRGATGELFF.

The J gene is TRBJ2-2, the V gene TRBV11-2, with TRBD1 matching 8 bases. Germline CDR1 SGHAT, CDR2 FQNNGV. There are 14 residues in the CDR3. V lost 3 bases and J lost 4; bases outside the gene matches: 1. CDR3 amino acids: CASSFGQGTGELFF. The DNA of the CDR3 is TGTGCCAGCAGCTTCGGACAGGGCACCGGGGAGCTGTTTTTT.

CDR3 region: CASSLVTGGPTEAFF. In DNA, the CDR3 is TGTGCCAGCAGCTTAGTGACAGGGGGTCCCACTGAAGCTTTCTTT. V usage is TRBV7-6 and J usage is TRBJ1-1; 9 bases map to TRBD1. V lost 1 base to trimming and J lost 4 bases; unmatched junction nucleotides: 4. In germline, CDR1 is SGHVS, CDR2 FNYEAQ. The CDR3 covers 15 residues.

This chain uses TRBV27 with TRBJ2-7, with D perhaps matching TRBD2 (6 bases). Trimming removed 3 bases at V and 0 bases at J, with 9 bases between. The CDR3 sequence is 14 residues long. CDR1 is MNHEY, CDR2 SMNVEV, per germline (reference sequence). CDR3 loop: CASSLEGGSYEQYF. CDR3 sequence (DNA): TGTGCCAGCAGTTTGGAGGGTGGCTCCTACGAGCAGTACTTC.

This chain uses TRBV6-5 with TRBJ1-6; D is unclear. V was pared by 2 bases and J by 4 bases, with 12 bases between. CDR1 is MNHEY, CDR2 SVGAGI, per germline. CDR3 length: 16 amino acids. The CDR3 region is CASSYNVQNYNSPLHF. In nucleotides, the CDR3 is TGTGCCAGCAGTTACAACGTCCAGAATTATAATTCACCCCTCCACTTT.

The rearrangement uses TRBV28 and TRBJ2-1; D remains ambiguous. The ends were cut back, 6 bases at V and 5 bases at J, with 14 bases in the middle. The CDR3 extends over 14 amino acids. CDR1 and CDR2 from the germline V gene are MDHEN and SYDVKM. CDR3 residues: CASRPLARNNEQFF. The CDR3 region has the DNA TGTGCCAGCAGACCCCTCGCGAGGAACAATGAGCAGTTCTTC.

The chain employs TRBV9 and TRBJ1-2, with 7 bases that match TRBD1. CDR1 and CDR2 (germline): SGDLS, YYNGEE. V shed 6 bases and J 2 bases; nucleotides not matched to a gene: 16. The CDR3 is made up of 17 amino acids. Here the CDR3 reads CASNKGREGAPNYGYTF. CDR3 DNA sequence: TGTGCCAGCAATAAGGGTCGAGAGGGGGCGCCGAACTATGGCTACACCTTC.

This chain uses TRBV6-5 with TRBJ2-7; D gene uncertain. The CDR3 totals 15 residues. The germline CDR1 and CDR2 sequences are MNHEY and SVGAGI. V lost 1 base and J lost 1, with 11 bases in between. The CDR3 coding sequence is TGTGCCAGCAGTTACTTGAGCAGGCAATCCTACGAGCAGTACTTC. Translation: CASSYLSRQSYEQYF.

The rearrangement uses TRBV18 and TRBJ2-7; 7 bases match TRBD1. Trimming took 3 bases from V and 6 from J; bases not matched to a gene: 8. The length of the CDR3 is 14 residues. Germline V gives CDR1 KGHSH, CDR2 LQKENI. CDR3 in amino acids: CASSPGQGVGEQYV. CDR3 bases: TGTGCCAGCTCACCGGGGCAGGGGGTGGGCGAGCAGTACGTC.

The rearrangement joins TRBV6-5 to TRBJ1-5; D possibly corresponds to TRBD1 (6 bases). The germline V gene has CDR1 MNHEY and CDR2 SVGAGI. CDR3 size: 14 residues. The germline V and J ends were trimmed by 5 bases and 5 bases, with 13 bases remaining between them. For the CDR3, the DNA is TGTGCCAGCAGTACCAAGGACAGCCATCAGCCCCAGCATTTT. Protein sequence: CASSTKDSHQPQHF.

The CDR3 bases are TGTGCCAGTATCGACGGCGGCTCCTATAATTCACCCCTCCACTTT. It codes for CASIDGGSYNSPLHF. This sequence joins TRBV19 and TRBJ1-6; unclear D gene. The CDR3 contains 15 residues. Deletions cut 7 bases from V and 0 bases from J, with 10 bases between. Germline CDR1 reads LNHDA; CDR2 reads SQIVND (reference sequence).

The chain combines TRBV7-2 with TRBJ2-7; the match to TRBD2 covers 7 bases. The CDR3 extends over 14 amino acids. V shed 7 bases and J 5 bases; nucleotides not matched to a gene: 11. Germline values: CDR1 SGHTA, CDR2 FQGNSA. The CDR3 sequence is CASTWEGFIDEQYF. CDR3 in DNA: TGTGCCAGCACCTGGGAGGGGTTCATCGACGAGCAGTACTTC. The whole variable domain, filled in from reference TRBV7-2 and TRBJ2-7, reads GAGVSQSPSNKVTEKGKDVELRCDPISGHTALYWYRQSLGQGLEFLIYFQGNSAPDKSGLPSDRFSAERTGGSVSTLTIQRTQQEDSAVYLCASTWEGFIDEQYFGPGTRLTVT.

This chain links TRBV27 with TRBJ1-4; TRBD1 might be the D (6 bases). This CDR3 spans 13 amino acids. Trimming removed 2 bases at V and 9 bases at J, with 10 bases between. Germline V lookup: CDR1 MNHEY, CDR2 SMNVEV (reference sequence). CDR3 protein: CASSLKGQKKLFF. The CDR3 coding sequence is TGTGCCAGCAGTTTAAAGGGACAAAAAAAACTGTTTTTT. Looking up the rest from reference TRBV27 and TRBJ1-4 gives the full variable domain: EAQVTQNPRYLITVTGKKLTVTCSQNMNHEYMSWYRQDPGLGLRQIYYSMNVEVTDKGDVPEGYKVSRKEKRNFPLILESPSPNQTSLYFCASSLKGQKKLFFGSGTQLSVL.

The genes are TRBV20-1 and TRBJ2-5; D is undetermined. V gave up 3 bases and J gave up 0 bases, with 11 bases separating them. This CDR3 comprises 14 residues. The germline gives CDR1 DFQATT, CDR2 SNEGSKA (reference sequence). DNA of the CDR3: TGCAGTGCTAGTCCCAGATCCAACCAAGAGACCCAGTACTTC. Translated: CSASPRSNQETQYF.

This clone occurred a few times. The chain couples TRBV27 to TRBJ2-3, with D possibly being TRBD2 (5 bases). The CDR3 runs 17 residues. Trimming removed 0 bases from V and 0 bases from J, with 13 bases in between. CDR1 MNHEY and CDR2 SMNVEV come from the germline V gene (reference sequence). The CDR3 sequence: CASSLSARSGSTDTQYF. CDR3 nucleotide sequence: TGTGCCAGCAGTTTATCGGCTAGGAGCGGAAGCACAGATACGCAGTATTTT.

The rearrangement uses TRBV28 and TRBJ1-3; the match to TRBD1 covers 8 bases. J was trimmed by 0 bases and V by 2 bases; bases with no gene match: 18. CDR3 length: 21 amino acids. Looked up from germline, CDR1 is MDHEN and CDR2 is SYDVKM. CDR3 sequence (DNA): TGTGCCAGCAGTTTAAGGGGAGTGGGGACAGGCTTTCTTAACTCTGGAAACACCATATATTTT. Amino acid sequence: CASSLRGVGTGFLNSGNTIYF.

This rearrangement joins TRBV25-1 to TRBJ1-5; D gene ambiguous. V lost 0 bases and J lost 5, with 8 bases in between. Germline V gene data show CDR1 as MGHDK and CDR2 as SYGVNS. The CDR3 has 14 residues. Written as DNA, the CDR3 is TGTGCCAGCAGTGAATATAGGAGGGATCAGCCCCAGCATTTT. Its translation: CASSEYRRDQPQHF.

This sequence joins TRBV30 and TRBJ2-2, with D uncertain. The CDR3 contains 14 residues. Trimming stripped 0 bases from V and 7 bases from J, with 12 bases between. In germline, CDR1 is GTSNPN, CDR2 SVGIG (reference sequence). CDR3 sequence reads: CAWSVLSPGGELFF. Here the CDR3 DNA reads TGTGCCTGGAGTGTACTGTCTCCGGGCGGGGAGCTGTTTTTT.